Listed here are 8 T cell receptor beta chains from one sample, sequenced in a study of shared clonotypes between healthy human individuals. Clones were sequenced by immunoSEQ multiplex PCR, and TCRdb holds only the in-frame ones, with some missing. This sample carries 1.5 million to 2.5 million clones, about 95% of them seen once, and the ten largest clones take more than 0.9%. Naive CD8 cells lacked CD45RO and underwent positive selection for CCR7, leaving out terminally differentiated effector memory CD45RA+ cells. Sample: naive CD8+ T cells sorted from blood. These receptors originate from a man aged 18 to 35 in good health.

The CDR3 spells CASSLQTSGGRETQYF. The CDR3 DNA reads as TGTGCCAGCAGCCTCCAGACTAGCGGGGGGCGAGAGACCCAGTACTTC. The chain employs TRBV5-8 and TRBJ2-5; 13 bases agree with TRBD2. The CDR3 spans 16 residues. Germline V lookup: CDR1 SGHTS, CDR2 YDEGEE. The V gene end was trimmed by 4 bases and the J gene end by 4 bases; junction bases not matched to a gene: 7.

This chain uses TRBV7-6 with TRBJ2-5, with D possibly TRBD2 on 5 matching bases. V lost 5 bases and J lost 3, with 13 bases in between. This CDR3 has 14 residues. Germline V gene sequence: CDR1 SGHVS, CDR2 FNYEAQ. This chain's CDR3 is CASSPRLEEETQYF. In nucleotides, the CDR3 is TGTGCCAGCAGCCCAAGACTGGAGGAAGAGACCCAGTACTTC. The variable domain in full, completed from reference TRBV7-6 and TRBJ2-5, reads GAGVSQSPRYKVTKRGQDVALRCDPISGHVSLYWYRQALGQGPEFLTYFNYEAQQDKSGLPNDRFSAERPEGSISTLTIQRTEQRDSAMYRCASSPRLEEETQYFGPGTRLLVL.

About this clone: Other DNA sequences of this sample code for an identical CDR3. The V gene is TRBV9, the J gene TRBJ2-1; 9 bases are a match to TRBD2. Germline-derived CDR1 and CDR2 are SGDLS and YYNGEE. V lost 0 bases to trimming and J lost 6 bases; unmatched junction nucleotides: 4. CDR3 length: 15 residues. CDR3 DNA sequence: TGTGCCAGCAGCGTAGGAGCGGGAGGAGGCAATGAGCAGTTCTTC. Translation gives CASSVGAGGGNEQFF.

This chain connects TRBV27 to TRBJ2-7; weak D call: TRBD2 (5 bases). CDR1 and CDR2 from the germline V gene are MNHEY and SMNVEV (reference sequence). CDR3 size: 13 residues. Trimming shortened V by 3 bases and J by 2 bases, and 8 bases separated the two germline ends. For the CDR3, the DNA is TGTGCCAGCAGTTTGAGGGATGCCTACGAGCAGTACTTC. Encoded protein: CASSLRDAYEQYF.

Worth noting for this clone: Other DNA sequences in this sample translate to the same CDR3. This chain connects TRBV15 to TRBJ1-6; tentative D call: TRBD1 (5 bases). V was clipped by 1 base and J by 7 bases, with 11 bases between them. CDR1 and CDR2 from the germline V gene are LNHNV and YYDKDF (reference sequence). The CDR3 has 15 residues. CDR3 bases: TGTGCCACCAGCAGAGTTGCGGAGGGGAATTCACCCCTCCACTTT. Amino acid sequence: CATSRVAEGNSPLHF.

V is TRBV9 and J is TRBJ1-4; TRBD1 matches at 9 bases. The CDR3 consists of 15 residues. V dropped 3 bases and J dropped 6; count of bases not matched to a gene: 6. The V gene's germline CDR1 is SGDLS and CDR2 YYNGEE. CDR3 in DNA: TGTGCCAGCAGCGAATGGACAGGGGAGGATGAAAAACTGTTTTTT. Residues: CASSEWTGEDEKLFF.

This chain links TRBV29-1 with TRBJ2-2; D gene unclear. The CDR3 sequence is 13 residues long. V lost 3 bases and J lost 3, with 8 bases in between. Per the germline V gene, CDR1 is SQVTM and CDR2 is ANQGSEA. CDR3 sequence: CSVERRHTGELFF. The CDR3 DNA is TGCAGCGTTGAGCGGCGGCACACCGGGGAGCTGTTTTTT.

In the case of this clone: Additional DNA sequences in this sample encode the identical CDR3. This chain joins TRBV6-6 and TRBJ2-7; D may be TRBD1 (5 bases). Germline lookup yields CDR1 MNHNY and CDR2 SVGAGI (reference sequence). V was shortened by 0 bases and J by 0 bases, with 6 bases between the two germline ends. The CDR3 length is 14 residues. The DNA of the CDR3 is TGTGCCAGCAGTTACTCTGACAGCTCCTACGAGCAGTACTTC. It yields the protein CASSYSDSSYEQYF.